Listed here is a single T cell receptor (beta chain). The repertoire was sequenced with immunoSEQ multiplex PCR; TCRdb's copy has only in-frame clones and lacks some. Among approximately 130,000 clones listed, more than 70% were seen once. CDR1 is MGHRA and CDR2 is YSYEKL in the germline V gene. The CDR3 length is 16 residues. V lost 0 bases to trimming and J lost 10 bases; unmatched junction nucleotides: 7. These data belong to a study of control samples from healthy donors and cancer patients. The chain carries TRBV4-1 and TRBJ2-1; TRBD2 agrees at 12 bases. The specimen was blood. The origin of this receptor is a man aged 60 to 75 in good health. The CDR3 DNA is TGCGCCAGCAGCCAAGATGCTAGCGGGGGGGTTTTGGAGCAGTTCTTC. The encoded protein is CASSQDASGGVLEQFF.